What follows is one T cell receptor (beta chain) and its context. These data come from a study of blood T cell repertoires in COVID-19. As for the study in general: From T cells, B-cell-depleted T cells, or PBMCs came the material, which was cDNA or gDNA.

Germline V gene lookup returns CDR1 MNHEY and CDR2 SVGAGI. This CDR3 has 15 residues. With V trimmed by 6 bases and J by 3 bases, 10 bases remained unmatched. In the original processing: Nucleated cell number was recorded as an estimate derived from reference gene primer amplification. Clones were sequenced by immunoSEQ multiplex PCR, and TCRdb holds only the in-frame ones, with some missing. Clone size and the V and J calls come from that table; the DNA yielded D and trimming. The table shows 150,000 to 200,000 clones, with 80% to 90% occurring only once. The sequencing input was peripheral blood. V and J are TRBV6-5 and TRBJ2-7; 8 nucleotides match TRBD2. The TCR originated in a man in his sixties with acute or convalescent COVID-19. The CDR3 DNA follows: TGTGCCAGCAGAATACGTGGACTAGCCAGCTACGAGCAGTACTTC. Translated: CASRIRGLASYEQYF.